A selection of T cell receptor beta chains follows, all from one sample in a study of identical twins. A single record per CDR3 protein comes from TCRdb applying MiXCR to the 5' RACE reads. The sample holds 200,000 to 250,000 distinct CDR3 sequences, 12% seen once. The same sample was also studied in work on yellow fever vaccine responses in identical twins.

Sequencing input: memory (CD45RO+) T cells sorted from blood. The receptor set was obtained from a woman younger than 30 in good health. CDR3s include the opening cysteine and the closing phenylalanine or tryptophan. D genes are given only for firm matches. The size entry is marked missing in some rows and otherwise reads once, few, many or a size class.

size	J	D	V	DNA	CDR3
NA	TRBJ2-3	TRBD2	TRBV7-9	TGTGCCAGCAGCCCCCTCCTAGCGGGAGGAGCAGATACGCAGTATTTT	CASSPLLAGGADTQYF
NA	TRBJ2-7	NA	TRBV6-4	TGTGCCAGCACTCCCACCGGGACATTCTCCTACGAGCAGTACTTC	CASTPTGTFSYEQYF
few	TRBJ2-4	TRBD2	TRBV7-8	TGTGCCAGCAGCTTTCTTCGACTAGCGGGGGCTCGGGCAGCCAAAAACATTCAGTACTTC	CASSFLRLAGARAAKNIQYF
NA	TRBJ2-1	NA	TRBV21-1	TGTGCCAGCCCAACGTCACGGGAGTACAATGAGCAGTTCTTC	CASPTSREYNEQFF
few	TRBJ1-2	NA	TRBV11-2	TGTGCCAGCAGCTTAGGTCCGGGACTGCGCTATGGCTACACCTTC	CASSLGPGLRYGYTF
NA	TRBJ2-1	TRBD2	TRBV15	TGTGCCACCAGCAGTAATTTTCGGGGGACTAGTAACAATGAGCAGTTCTTC	CATSSNFRGTSNNEQFF
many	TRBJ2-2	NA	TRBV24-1	TGTGCCACCTCGAGGGCGGCCAAGACCGGGGAGCTGTTTTTT	CATSRAAKTGELFF
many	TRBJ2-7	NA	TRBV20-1	TGCAGTGCTAGAATTGGGGGACTCTACGAGCAGTACTTC	CSARIGGLYEQYF
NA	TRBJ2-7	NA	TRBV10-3	TGTGCCATCAGTGAGGCATCCTACGAGCAGTACTTC	CAISEASYEQYF
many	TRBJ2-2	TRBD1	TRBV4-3	TGCGCCAGCAGCCAAGATCGACAGGGGTCATTGGTAGGGGAGCTGTTTTTT	CASSQDRQGSLVGELFF
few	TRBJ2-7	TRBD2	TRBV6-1	TGTGCCAGCAAAGCTTTAGCGGGGTCCTACGAGCAGTACTTC	CASKALAGSYEQYF
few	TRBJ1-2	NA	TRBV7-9	TGTGCCAGCAGCCCCCCCGGTACGGCCTATGGCTACACCTTC	CASSPPGTAYGYTF
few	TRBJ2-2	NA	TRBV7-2	TGTGCCAGCAGCCCAGGGCCCGGGGTAGGGACCGGGGAGCTGTTTTTT	CASSPGPGVGTGELFF
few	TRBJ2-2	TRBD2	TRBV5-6	TGTGCCAGCAGCGGACGTCTAGCGGGAGATCCCACCGGGGAGCTGTTTTTT	CASSGRLAGDPTGELFF